The next 27 T cell receptor beta chains were all read from a single sample in a study of T cell repertoires in cytomegalovirus infection. TCRdb re-analysed the reads in MiXCR, keeping a single row per CDR3 protein. The data show around 630,000 distinct CDR3 sequences, less than 25% seen once. Specimen: CD8+ T cells from PBMCs. All receptors come from a human donor in good health (CMV status not recorded). Some clones in this sample may be carry-over from other donors' samples.

This chain joins TRBV19 and TRBJ2-3; D is unclear. The germline CDR1 and CDR2 sequences are LNHDA and SQIVND (reference sequence). CDR3 size: 16 residues. V dropped 4 bases and J dropped 2 bases, with 16 bases sitting between them. Written as DNA, the CDR3 is TGTGCCAGTAGTAACCCCAGGATACCTCTCACAGATACGCAGTATTTT. Its translation: CASSNPRIPLTDTQYF.

On this clonotype: A clone one base away is much larger, so this may be a read error. This chain uses TRBV7-8 with TRBJ2-3; 14 bases map to TRBD2. The CDR3 covers 14 residues. Germline V gives CDR1 SGHVS, CDR2 FQNEAQ. The CDR3 loop is CTAGTSGSLGTQYF. CDR3 sequence (DNA): TGTACAGCCGGGACTAGCGGGAGTCTTGGTACGCAGTATTTT.

In its sample, this clonotype was seen many times. This sequence joins TRBV4-3 and TRBJ1-1; 7 nucleotides line up with TRBD1. The CDR3 is made up of 14 amino acids. V shed 0 bases, J shed 5 bases, and the junction held 3 bases outside the gene matches. Germline assignment: CDR1 LGHNA and CDR2 YSLEER. CDR3 sequence (DNA): TGCGCCAGCAGCCAAGATCAGGGGGAAACTGAAGCTTTCTTT. Its translation: CASSQDQGETEAFF.

This clonotype was seen repeatedly, ten times or more. V and J are TRBV24-1 and TRBJ2-4; D might be TRBD2 (5 bases). V lost 1 base and J lost 8, with 11 bases in between. In germline, CDR1 is KGHDR, CDR2 SFDVKD. This CDR3 spans 14 amino acids. CDR3 coding DNA: TGTGCCACCAGTGATTTACGAGAGGGTGACATTCAGTACTTC. Protein sequence: CATSDLREGDIQYF.

There are a few counts of this clonotype. The V gene is TRBV7-9, the J gene TRBJ2-7; D not resolved. The germline CDR1 and CDR2 sequences are SEHNR and FQNEAQ (reference sequence). The CDR3 consists of 14 residues. Between the trimmed V and J ends, which lost 5 bases and 3 bases, there was a span of 14 bases. The CDR3 nucleotides read TGTGCCAGCAGCACCACCCAGGCAGACTACGAGCAGTACTTC. Translation: CASSTTQADYEQYF. Full variable domain (remainder filled in from reference TRBV7-9 and TRBJ2-7): DTGVSQNPRHKITKRGQNVTFRCDPISEHNRLYWYRQTLGQGPEFLTYFQNEAQLEKSRLLSDRFSAERPKGSFSTLEIQRTEQGDSAMYLCASSTTQADYEQYFGPGTRLTVT.

This clonotype appeared many times. The chain couples TRBV7-9 to TRBJ1-1, with unresolved D. The CDR3 length is 11 residues. Germline CDR1 and CDR2: SEHNR and FQNEAQ (reference sequence). V shed 10 bases and J shed 3 bases, with 9 bases lying between them. This CDR3 reads CATPEDTEAFF. In DNA, the CDR3 is TGTGCCACCCCGGAGGACACTGAAGCTTTCTTT.

The chain employs TRBV7-3 and TRBJ2-7, with a tentative D call TRBD1 (6 bases). With 5 bases removed from V and 2 bases from J, the gap between germline ends came to 19 bases. CDR3 length: 16 amino acids. Per the germline V gene, CDR1 is SGHTA and CDR2 is FQGTGA. The DNA of the CDR3 is TGTGCCAGCAGCCGGGACATATCTAAAAAACCCTACGAGCAGTACTTC. It encodes CASSRDISKKPYEQYF.

The V gene is TRBV24-1, the J gene TRBJ2-1, with TRBD1 as a possible D gene (6 bases). V was trimmed by 7 bases and J by 2 bases, leaving 8 bases between them. CDR1 and CDR2 from the germline V gene are KGHDR and SFDVKD. There are 13 residues in the CDR3. CDR3 residues: CATRDSTYNEQFF. CDR3 nucleotide sequence: TGTGCCACCAGGGACAGTACCTACAATGAGCAGTTCTTC.

This clonotype was counted only a few times. The V gene is TRBV19, the J gene TRBJ2-4; D is unresolved. The CDR3 is 11 amino acids. V was shortened by 7 bases and J by 9 bases, with 10 bases between the two germline ends. The V gene's germline CDR1 is LNHDA and CDR2 SQIVND (reference sequence). The CDR3 region is CASTAVGIQYF. The DNA for the CDR3 is TGTGCCAGTACTGCTGTGGGCATTCAGTACTTC.

This sequence joins TRBV27 and TRBJ2-1, with D possibly being TRBD1 (6 bases). The CDR3 is 14 residues long. The germline V gene encodes CDR1 MNHEY and CDR2 SMNVEV (reference sequence). V was clipped by 5 bases and J by 1 base, with 9 bases between them. The CDR3 DNA sequence: TGTGCCAGCAGTAAGAGGGGGTCCTACAATGAGCAGTTCTTC. It codes for CASSKRGSYNEQFF.

This rearrangement joins TRBV18 to TRBJ2-3; 11 bases map to TRBD1. The CDR3 spans 16 residues. Germline V CDR1 and CDR2: KGHSH, LQKENI. After removal of 3 bases from V and 1 base from J, the junction contained 3 bases not matched to a gene. CDR3 sequence: CASSPLDRGRTDTQYF. CDR3 nucleotide sequence: TGTGCCAGCTCACCTCTGGACAGGGGGCGCACAGATACGCAGTATTTT.

This clonotype was counted many times. This chain uses TRBV28 with TRBJ2-7, with 7 bases lining up with TRBD1. This CDR3 region has 13 residues. The germline V gene encodes CDR1 MDHEN and CDR2 SYDVKM. The trim removed 5 bases at V and 2 bases at J, leaving 3 bases unmatched. The CDR3 DNA follows: TGTGCCAGCAGTAGGGACAGTCCCTACGAGCAGTACGTC. Its translation: CASSRDSPYEQYV.

The table lists this clonotype with a few counts. This chain joins TRBV20-1 and TRBJ1-2; the match to TRBD1 covers 7 bases. V lost 0 bases, J lost 4 bases, and 14 bases stayed unmatched. Germline V gene lookup returns CDR1 DFQATT and CDR2 SNEGSKA (reference sequence). This CDR3 region has 17 residues. CDR3 sequence (DNA): TGCAGTGCTAGAGACGACAGGGAACCGCTTTTTAGCTATGGCTACACCTTC. Its protein product is CSARDDREPLFSYGYTF.

This clonotype was counted at least ten times. J is TRBJ2-1 and V is TRBV7-3; possible D gene TRBD2, 5 bases. CDR3 length: 12 amino acids. Germline V gene sequence: CDR1 SGHTA, CDR2 FQGTGA. The V end was cut by 1 base, the J end by 8 bases, with 6 bases between. The chain's CDR3 is CASSLNGDEQFF. CDR3 sequence (DNA): TGTGCCAGCAGCTTAAACGGGGATGAGCAGTTCTTC.

The rearrangement joins TRBV5-1 to TRBJ2-7; maybe TRBD1 (5 bases). Trimming removed 0 bases from V and 5 bases from J, with 15 bases in between. Germline values: CDR1 SGHRS, CDR2 YFSETQ. CDR3 length: 15 amino acids. CDR3 sequence reads: CASSLELGEGNEQYV. The CDR3 coding sequence is TGCGCCAGCAGCTTGGAGTTAGGGGAAGGAAACGAGCAGTACGTC.

The chain recombines TRBV4-2 with TRBJ1-6, with 7 bases that match TRBD1. The CDR3 contains 18 residues. CDR1 and CDR2 (germline): LGHNA, YNFKEQ. Trimming took 4 bases from V and 9 from J; bases not matched to a gene: 18. The CDR3 sequence is CASSPGTALSGLSSPLHF. CDR3 bases: TGTGCCAGCAGCCCAGGGACAGCGCTCTCAGGGCTTAGTTCACCCCTCCACTTT.

This clonotype was recorded a few times. This chain uses TRBV7-9 with TRBJ1-1; 7 nucleotides agree with TRBD1. The CDR3 sequence is 15 residues long. J lost 6 bases, V lost 3 bases, and 10 bases had no gene match. The germline gives CDR1 SEHNR, CDR2 FQNEAQ (reference sequence). The CDR3 spells CASSFLDRESAEAFF. The CDR3 DNA follows: TGTGCCAGCAGCTTTTTAGACAGGGAATCCGCTGAAGCTTTCTTT.

This clonotype has at least ten counts. J is TRBJ1-2 and V is TRBV12-3 or TRBV12-4; TRBD1 agrees at 7 bases. This CDR3 has 15 residues. V lost 6 bases to trimming and J lost 0 bases; unmatched junction nucleotides: 7. Written as DNA, the CDR3 is TGTGCCAGCAGCGGACAGGTTCCCGCTAACTATGGCTACACCTTC. The encoded protein is CASSGQVPANYGYTF.

V gene TRBV7-2 combines with J gene TRBJ1-6; a possible D gene is TRBD1 (6 bases). CDR3 size: 15 residues. Germline values: CDR1 SGHTA, CDR2 FQGNSA. V was trimmed by 5 bases and J by 11 bases, leaving 19 bases between them. CDR3 protein: CASSIPQGTMTPLHF. CDR3 bases: TGTGCCAGCAGCATCCCTCAGGGGACAATGACACCCCTCCACTTT. The complete variable domain, with remaining parts taken from reference TRBV7-2 and TRBJ1-6, reads GAGVSQSPSNKVTEKGKDVELRCDPISGHTALYWYRQSLGQGLEFLIYFQGNSAPDKSGLPSDRFSAERTGGSVSTLTIQRTQQEDSAVYLCASSIPQGTMTPLHFGNGTRLTVT.

This clonotype was seen many times. The rearrangement joins TRBV7-9 to TRBJ1-1; D not resolved. Germline values: CDR1 SEHNR, CDR2 FQNEAQ (reference sequence). Between the trimmed V and J ends, which lost 4 bases and 6 bases, there was a span of 18 bases. The CDR3 sequence is 15 residues long. The CDR3 DNA follows: TGTGCCAGCAGCTACCCCGCCGGAGTACGGTCTGAAGCTTTCTTT. It translates to CASSYPAGVRSEAFF.

The rearrangement joins TRBV9 to TRBJ2-3, with a weak D call TRBD2 (6 bases). The CDR3 has 15 amino acids. The germline gives CDR1 SGDLS, CDR2 YYNGEE. Trimming took off 5 bases at V and 4 bases at J, with 17 bases between the two ends. The CDR3 sequence is CASRGGEVHPDTQYF. The CDR3 DNA reads as TGTGCCAGCAGGGGGGGAGAAGTTCACCCAGATACGCAGTATTTT.

Comments on this clonotype: With a much larger clone just one base away, this may be a read error. The chain carries TRBV28 and TRBJ2-1; a possible D gene is TRBD1 (5 bases). Trimming left V 5 bases short and J 8 bases short, with 19 bases between. In germline, CDR1 is MDHEN, CDR2 SYDVKM. The CDR3 contains 15 residues. The CDR3 reads CASSKDTLSSDEQFF. The CDR3 coding sequence is TGTGCCAGCAGTAAGGACACCCTCTCATCCGATGAGCAGTTCTTC. Looking up the rest from reference TRBV28 and TRBJ2-1 gives the full variable domain: DVKVTQSSRYLVKRTGEKVFLECVQDMDHENMFWYRQDPGLGLRLIYFSYDVKMKEKGDIPEGYSVSREKKERFSLILESASTNQTSMYLCASSKDTLSSDEQFFGPGTRLTVL.

This clonotype showed up many times. V usage is TRBV7-2 and J usage is TRBJ2-5; TRBD2 aligns across 15 bases. This CDR3 is 17 amino acids long. Germline CDR1 SGHTA, CDR2 FQGNSA. The V and J ends lost 3 bases and 5 bases, in that order; junction bases with no gene match: 7. The CDR3 here is CASSFGTSGGPVETQYF. DNA of the CDR3: TGTGCCAGCAGCTTCGGGACTAGCGGGGGGCCGGTCGAGACCCAGTACTTC.

Concerning this clonotype: One base away lies a much larger clone, so this may be a sequencing read error. Given the absence of the conserved phenylalanine or tryptophan at the CDR3 end, a read error is likely. The V call is TRBV5-5, the J call TRBJ2-3; no reliable D call. Germline V CDR1 and CDR2: SGHKS, YYEKEE (reference sequence). This CDR3 region has 16 residues. Trimming cost V 0 bases and J 0 bases, with 11 bases left between them. In nucleotides, the CDR3 is TGTGCCAGCAGCTTGGAACGGCAGCCAAGCACAGATACGCAGTATTAT. Its protein product is CASSLERQPSTDTQYY.

The genes are TRBV5-5 and TRBJ1-1; 7 bases are shared with TRBD1. The CDR3 covers 15 residues. J was trimmed by 6 bases and V by 2 bases; bases with no gene match: 10. The germline gives CDR1 SGHKS, CDR2 YYEKEE (reference sequence). This CDR3 is CASSFSTGRRPEAFF. The CDR3 bases are TGTGCCAGCAGCTTCTCGACAGGGAGGCGCCCTGAAGCTTTCTTT.

This chain uses TRBV19 with TRBJ2-2, with D uncertain. Germline assignment: CDR1 LNHDA and CDR2 SQIVND (reference sequence). Trimming took 3 bases from V and 2 from J, leaving 4 bases between them. CDR3 length: 13 residues. As DNA, the CDR3 is TGTGCCAGTAGTATGGGAAACACCGGGGAGCTGTTTTTT. It codes for CASSMGNTGELFF.

The sample holds many counts of this clonotype. The V gene is TRBV28, the J gene TRBJ2-1; 10 bases fit TRBD2. With 5 bases clipped from V and 7 bases from J, the junction kept 8 bases outside the gene matches. The CDR3 totals 15 residues. The germline V gene encodes CDR1 MDHEN and CDR2 SYDVKM. The DNA of the CDR3 is TGTGCCAGCAGTAATAGCGGGGGGTTCGAGAATGAGCAGTTCTTC. Translated, it gives CASSNSGGFENEQFF.